Listed below are T cell receptor beta chains from one sample, sequenced in a study of T cells after yellow fever vaccination. One entry per CDR3 protein, called by TCRdb with MiXCR from the 5' RACE reads. The sample contains about 260,000 distinct CDR3 sequences, more than 3.5% of which appear only once. The starting material was PBMCs, obtained 15 days after the yellow fever booster vaccination. The origin of the receptors is a man aged 18 to 29 who received the YFV17D yellow fever vaccine. Both conserved end residues are part of each CDR3. Each record gives: CDR3 DNA, CDR3 protein, D gene, clone size, V gene, J gene. The D gene is left open where the match is weak. Clone sizes are shown as once, few, many, or a class for an expanded clone.

TGTGCCAGCAGTTACTTCCTCAGGGGCACCGGGGAGCTGTTTTTT	CASSYFLRGTGELFF	.	many	TRBV6-2/TRBV6-3	TRBJ2-2
TGTGCCAGCAGCTTGGATTCCTACACCGGGGAGCTGTTTTTT	CASSLDSYTGELFF	.	many	TRBV5-6	TRBJ2-2
TGCAGTGCAGAGACAGGGGGCGTGCAGGAAAAACTGTTTTTT	CSAETGGVQEKLFF	TRBD1	many	TRBV20-1	TRBJ1-4
TGCGCCAGCAGCTTGGAACCGGCCGGGTACGCCGGGGAGCTGTTTTTT	CASSLEPAGYAGELFF	.	many	TRBV5-1	TRBJ2-2
TGTGCCAGCTCACTCTCGACAGGGCGTGATCAGCCCCAGCATTTT	CASSLSTGRDQPQHF	TRBD1	many	TRBV18	TRBJ1-5
TGCGCCAGCAGCCCCCGGGACCGAGATGGCTACACCTTC	CASSPRDRDGYTF	.	few	TRBV5-1	TRBJ1-2
TGCGCCAGCAGCTTATATTTCACAGCCCGGCCACCCAATGAGCAGTTCTTC	CASSLYFTARPPNEQFF	.	many	TRBV5-1	TRBJ2-1
TGTGCCAGCAGCTTATGGACTAGCGGGGTAGCAGATACGCAGTATTTT	CASSLWTSGVADTQYF	TRBD2	many	TRBV5-6	TRBJ2-3
TGTGCCAGCAGTCCAAGGGGGAACAATCAGCCCCAGCATTTT	CASSPRGNNQPQHF	.	many	TRBV7-9	TRBJ1-5
TGTGCCAGCAGCCTCGCAGGGTTCCCCTCCTACGAGCAGTACTTC	CASSLAGFPSYEQYF	.	many	TRBV3-1	TRBJ2-7
TGTGCCAGCAGTGCCGATCAGGGCCGATCAGATACGCAGTATTTT	CASSADQGRSDTQYF	.	many	TRBV7-2	TRBJ2-3
TGTGCCAGCAGCGTAGGTATTAGCAATCAGCCCCAGCATTTT	CASSVGISNQPQHF	.	few	TRBV9	TRBJ1-5
TGTGCCAGCAGACCGGGACAGTTCTACGAGCAGTACTTC	CASRPGQFYEQYF	TRBD1	many	TRBV12-3/TRBV12-4	TRBJ2-7